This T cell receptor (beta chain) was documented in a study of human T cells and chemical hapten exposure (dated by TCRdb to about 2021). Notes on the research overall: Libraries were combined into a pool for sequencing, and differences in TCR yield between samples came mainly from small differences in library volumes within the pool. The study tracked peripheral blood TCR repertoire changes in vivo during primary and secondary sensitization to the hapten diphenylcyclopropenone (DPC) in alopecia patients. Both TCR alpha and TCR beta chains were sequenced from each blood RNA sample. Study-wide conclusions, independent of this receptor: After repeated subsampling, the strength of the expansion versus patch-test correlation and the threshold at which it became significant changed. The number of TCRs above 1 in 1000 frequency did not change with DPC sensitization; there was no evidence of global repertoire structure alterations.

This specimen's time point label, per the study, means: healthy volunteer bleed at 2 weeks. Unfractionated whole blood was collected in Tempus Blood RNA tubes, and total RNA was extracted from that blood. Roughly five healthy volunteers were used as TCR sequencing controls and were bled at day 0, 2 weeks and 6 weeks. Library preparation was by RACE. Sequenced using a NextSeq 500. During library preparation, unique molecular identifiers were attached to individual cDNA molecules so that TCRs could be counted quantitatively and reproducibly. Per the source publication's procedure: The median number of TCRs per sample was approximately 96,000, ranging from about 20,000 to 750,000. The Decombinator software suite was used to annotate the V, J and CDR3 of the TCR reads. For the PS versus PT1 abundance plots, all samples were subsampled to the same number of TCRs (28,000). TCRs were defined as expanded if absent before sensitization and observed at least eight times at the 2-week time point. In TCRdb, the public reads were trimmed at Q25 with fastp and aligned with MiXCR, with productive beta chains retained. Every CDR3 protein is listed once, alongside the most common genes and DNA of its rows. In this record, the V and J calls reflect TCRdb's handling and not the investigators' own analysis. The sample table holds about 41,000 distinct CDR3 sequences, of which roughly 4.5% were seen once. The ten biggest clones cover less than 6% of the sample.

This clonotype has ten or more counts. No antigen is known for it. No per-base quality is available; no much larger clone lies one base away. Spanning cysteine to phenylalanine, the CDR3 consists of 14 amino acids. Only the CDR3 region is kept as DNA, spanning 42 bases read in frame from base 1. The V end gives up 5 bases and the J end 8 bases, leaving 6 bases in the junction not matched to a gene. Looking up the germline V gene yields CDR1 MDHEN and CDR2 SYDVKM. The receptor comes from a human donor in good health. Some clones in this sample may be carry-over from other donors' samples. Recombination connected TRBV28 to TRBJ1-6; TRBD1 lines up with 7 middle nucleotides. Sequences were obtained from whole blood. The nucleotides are TGTGCCAGCAGTCCGGGGACAGATTATTCACCCCTCCACTTT. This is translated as CASSPGTDYSPLHF.